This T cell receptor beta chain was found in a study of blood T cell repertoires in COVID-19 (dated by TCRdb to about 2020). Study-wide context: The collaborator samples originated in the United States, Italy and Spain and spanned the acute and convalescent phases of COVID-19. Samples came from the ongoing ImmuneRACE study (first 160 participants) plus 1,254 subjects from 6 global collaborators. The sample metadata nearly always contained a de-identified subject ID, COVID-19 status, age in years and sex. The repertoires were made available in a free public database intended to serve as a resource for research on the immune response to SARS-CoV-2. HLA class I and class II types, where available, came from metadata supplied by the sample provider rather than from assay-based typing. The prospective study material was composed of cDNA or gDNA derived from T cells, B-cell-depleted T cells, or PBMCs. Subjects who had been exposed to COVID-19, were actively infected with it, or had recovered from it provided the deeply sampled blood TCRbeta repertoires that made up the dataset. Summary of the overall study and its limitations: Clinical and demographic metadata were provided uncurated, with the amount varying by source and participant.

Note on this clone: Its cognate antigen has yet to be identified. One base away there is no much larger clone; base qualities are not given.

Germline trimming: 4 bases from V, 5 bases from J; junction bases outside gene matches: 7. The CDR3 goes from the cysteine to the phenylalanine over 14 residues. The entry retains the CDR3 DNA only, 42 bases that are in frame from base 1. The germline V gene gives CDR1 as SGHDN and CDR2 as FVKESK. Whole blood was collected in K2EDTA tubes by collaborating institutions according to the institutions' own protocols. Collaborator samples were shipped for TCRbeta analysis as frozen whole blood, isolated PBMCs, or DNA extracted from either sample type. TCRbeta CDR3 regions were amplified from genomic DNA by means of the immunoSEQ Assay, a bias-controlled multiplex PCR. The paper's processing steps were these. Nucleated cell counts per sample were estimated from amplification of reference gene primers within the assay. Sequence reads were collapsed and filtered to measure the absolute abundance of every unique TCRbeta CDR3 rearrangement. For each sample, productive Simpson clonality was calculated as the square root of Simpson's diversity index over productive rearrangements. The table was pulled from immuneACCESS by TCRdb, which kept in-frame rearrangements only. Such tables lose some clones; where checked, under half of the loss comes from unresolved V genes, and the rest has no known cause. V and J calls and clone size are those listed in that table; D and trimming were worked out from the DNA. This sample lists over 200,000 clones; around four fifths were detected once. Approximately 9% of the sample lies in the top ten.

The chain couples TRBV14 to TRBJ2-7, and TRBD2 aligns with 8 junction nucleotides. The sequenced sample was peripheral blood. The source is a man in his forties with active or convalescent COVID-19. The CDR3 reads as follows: CASSRREAIHEQYF. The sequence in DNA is TGTGCCAGCAGCCGGCGGGAGGCCATCCACGAGCAGTACTTC.